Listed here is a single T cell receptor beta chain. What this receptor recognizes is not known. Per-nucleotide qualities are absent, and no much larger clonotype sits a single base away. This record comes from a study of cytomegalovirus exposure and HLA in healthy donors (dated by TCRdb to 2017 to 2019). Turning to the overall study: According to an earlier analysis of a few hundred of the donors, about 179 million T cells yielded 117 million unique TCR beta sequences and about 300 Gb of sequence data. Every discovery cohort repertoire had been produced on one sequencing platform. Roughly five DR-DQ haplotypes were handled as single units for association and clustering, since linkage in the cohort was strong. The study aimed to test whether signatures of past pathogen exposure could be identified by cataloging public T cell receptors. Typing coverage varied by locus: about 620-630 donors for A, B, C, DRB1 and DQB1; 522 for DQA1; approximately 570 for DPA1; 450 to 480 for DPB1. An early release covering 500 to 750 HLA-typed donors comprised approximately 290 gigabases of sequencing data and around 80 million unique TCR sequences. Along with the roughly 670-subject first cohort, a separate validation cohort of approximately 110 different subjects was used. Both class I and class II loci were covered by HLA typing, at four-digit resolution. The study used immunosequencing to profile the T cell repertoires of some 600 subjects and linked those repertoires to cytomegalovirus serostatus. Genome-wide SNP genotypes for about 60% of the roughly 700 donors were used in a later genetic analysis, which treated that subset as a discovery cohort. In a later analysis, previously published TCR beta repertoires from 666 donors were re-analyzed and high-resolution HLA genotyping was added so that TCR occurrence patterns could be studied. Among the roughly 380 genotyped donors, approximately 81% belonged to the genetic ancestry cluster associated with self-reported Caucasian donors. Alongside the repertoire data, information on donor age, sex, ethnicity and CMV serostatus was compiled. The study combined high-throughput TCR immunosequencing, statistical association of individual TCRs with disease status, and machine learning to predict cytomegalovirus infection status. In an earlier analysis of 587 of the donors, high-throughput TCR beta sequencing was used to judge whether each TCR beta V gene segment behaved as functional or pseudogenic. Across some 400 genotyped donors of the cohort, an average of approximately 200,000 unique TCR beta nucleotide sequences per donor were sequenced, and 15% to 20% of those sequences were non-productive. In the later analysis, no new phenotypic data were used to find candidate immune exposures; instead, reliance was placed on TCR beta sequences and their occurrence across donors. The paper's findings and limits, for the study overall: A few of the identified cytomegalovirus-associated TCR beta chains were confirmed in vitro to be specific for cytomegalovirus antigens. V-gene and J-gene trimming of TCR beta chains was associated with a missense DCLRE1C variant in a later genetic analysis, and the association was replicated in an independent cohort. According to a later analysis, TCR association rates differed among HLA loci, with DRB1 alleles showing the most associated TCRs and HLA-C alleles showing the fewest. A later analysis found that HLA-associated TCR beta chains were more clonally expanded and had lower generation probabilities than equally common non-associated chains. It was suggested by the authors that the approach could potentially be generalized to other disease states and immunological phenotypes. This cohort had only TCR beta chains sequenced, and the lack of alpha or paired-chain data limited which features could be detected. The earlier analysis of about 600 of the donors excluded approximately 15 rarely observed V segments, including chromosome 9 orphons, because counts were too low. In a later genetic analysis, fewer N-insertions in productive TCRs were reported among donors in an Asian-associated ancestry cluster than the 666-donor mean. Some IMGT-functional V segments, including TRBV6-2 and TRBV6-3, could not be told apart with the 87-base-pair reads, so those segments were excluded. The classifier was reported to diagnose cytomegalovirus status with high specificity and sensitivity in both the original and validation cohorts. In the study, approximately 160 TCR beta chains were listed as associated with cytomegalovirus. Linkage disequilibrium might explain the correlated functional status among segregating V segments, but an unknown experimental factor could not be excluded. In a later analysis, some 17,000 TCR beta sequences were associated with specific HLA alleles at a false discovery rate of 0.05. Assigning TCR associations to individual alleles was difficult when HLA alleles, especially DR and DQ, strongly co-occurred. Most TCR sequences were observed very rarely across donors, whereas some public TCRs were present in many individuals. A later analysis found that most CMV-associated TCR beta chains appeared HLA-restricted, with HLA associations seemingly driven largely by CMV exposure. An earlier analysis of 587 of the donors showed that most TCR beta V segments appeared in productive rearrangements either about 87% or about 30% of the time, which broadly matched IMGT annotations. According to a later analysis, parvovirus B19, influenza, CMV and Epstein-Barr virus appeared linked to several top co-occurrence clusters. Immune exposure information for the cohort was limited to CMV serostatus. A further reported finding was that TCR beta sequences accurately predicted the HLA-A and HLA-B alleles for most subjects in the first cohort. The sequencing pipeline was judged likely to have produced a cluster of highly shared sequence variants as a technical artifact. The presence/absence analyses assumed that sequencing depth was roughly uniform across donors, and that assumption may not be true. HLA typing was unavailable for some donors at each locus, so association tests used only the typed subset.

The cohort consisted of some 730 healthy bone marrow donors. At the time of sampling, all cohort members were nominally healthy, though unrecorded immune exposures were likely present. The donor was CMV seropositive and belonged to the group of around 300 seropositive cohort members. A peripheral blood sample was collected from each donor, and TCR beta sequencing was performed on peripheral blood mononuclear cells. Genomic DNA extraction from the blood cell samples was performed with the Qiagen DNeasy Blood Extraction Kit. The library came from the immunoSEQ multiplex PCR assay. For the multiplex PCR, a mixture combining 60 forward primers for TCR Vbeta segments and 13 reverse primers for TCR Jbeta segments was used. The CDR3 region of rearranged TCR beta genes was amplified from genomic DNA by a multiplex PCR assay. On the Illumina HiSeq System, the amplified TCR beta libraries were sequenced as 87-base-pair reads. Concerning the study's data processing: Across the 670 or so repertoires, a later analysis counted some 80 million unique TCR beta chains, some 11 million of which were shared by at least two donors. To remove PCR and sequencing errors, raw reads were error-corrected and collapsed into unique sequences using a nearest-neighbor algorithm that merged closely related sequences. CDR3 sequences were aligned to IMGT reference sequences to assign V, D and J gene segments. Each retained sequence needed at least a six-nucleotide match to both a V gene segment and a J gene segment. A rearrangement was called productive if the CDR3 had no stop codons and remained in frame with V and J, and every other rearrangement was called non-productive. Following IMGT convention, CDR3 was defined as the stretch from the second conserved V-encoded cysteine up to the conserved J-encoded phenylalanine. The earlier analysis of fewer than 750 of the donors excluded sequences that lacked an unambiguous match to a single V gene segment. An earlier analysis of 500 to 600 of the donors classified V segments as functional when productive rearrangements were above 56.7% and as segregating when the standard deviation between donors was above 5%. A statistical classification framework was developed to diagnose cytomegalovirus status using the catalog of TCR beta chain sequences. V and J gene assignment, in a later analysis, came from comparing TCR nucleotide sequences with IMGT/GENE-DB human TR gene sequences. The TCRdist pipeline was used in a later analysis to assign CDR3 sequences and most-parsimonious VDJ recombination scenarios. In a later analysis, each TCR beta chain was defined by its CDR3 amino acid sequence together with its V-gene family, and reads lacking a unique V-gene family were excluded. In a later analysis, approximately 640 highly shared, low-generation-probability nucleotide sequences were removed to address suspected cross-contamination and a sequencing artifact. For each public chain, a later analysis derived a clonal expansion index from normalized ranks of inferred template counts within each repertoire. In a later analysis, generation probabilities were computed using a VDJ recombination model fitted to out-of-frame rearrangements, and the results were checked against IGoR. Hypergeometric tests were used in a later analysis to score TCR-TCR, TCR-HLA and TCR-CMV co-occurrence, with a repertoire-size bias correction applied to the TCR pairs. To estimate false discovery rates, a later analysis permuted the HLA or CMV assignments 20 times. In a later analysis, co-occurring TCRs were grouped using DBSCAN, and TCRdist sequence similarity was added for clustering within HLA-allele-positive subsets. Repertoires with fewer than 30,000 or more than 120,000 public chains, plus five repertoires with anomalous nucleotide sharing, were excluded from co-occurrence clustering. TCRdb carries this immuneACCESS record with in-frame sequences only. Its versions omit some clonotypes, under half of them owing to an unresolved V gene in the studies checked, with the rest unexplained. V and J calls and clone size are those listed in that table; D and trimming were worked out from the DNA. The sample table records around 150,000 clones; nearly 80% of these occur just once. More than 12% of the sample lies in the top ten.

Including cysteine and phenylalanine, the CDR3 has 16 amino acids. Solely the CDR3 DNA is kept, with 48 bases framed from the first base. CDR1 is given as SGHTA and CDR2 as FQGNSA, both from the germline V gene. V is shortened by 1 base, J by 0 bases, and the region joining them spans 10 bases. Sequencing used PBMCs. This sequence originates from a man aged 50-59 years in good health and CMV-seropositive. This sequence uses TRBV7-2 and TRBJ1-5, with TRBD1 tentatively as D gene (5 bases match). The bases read TGTGCCAGCAGCTTAGTGGGGGGGTTTAGCAATCAGCCCCAGCATTTT. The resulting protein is CASSLVGGFSNQPQHF. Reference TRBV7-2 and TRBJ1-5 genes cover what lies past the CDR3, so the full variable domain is GAGVSQSPSNKVTEKGKDVELRCDPISGHTALYWYRQSLGQGLEFLIYFQGNSAPDKSGLPSDRFSAERTGGSVSTLTIQRTQQEDSAVYLCASSLVGGFSNQPQHFGDGTRLSIL.